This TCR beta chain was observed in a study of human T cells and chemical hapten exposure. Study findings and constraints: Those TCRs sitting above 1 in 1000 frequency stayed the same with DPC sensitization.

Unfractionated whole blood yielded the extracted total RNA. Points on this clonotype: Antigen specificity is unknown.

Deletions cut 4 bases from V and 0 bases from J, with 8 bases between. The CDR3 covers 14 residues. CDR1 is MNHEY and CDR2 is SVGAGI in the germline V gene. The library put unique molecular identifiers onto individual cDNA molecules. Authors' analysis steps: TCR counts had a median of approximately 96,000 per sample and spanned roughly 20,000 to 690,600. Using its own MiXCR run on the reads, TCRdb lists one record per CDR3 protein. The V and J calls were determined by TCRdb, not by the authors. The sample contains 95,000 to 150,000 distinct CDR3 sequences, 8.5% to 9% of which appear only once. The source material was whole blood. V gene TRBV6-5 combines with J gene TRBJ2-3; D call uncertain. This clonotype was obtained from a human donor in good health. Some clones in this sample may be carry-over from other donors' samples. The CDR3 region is CASSFQASTDTQYF. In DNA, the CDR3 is TGTGCCAGCAGTTTCCAAGCTAGCACAGATACGCAGTATTTT.